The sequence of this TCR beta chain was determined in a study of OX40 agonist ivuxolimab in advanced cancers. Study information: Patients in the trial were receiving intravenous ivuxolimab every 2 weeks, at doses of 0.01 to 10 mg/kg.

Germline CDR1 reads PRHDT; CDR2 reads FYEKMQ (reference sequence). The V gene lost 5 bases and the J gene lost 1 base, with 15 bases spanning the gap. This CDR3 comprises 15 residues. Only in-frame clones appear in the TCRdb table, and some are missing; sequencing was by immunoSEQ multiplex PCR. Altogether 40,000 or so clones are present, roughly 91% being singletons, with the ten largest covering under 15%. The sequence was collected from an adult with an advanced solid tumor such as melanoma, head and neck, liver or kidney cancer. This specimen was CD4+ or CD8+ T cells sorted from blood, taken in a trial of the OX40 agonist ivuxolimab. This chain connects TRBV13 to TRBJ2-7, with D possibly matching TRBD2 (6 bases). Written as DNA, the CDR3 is TGTGCCAGCAGCCTAATGGGACTTCAGTCCTACGAGCAGTACTTC. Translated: CASSLMGLQSYEQYF.